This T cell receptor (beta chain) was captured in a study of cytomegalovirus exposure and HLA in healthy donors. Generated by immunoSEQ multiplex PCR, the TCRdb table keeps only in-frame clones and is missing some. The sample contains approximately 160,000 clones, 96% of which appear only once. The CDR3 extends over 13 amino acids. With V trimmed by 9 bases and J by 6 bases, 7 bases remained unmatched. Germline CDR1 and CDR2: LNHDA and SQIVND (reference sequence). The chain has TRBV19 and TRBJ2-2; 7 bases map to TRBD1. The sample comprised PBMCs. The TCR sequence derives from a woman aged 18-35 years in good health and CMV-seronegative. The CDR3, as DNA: TGTGCCAGCTACAGGGGTCGGTCCGGGGAGCTGTTTTTT. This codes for CASYRGRSGELFF.